The 5 T cell receptor beta chains below were found in one sample sequenced in a study of T cells in Graves' hyperthyroidism and ophthalmopathy. Researchers took RNA transcripts and amplified the TCR beta CDR3 regions from them. HTBI primers were used for first-round RT-PCR of the TCR CDR3. TCRdb itself ran the multiplex PCR reads through MiXCR, one entry per CDR3 protein. The sample carries some 530,000 distinct CDR3 sequences, under 25% recorded once. The sample was blood. The receptors were gathered from a woman in her 70s with Graves' ophthalmopathy.

The gene calls are TRBV20-1 and TRBJ1-2, with TRBD1 identical over 8 bases. From germline, CDR1 is DFQATT and CDR2 SNEGSKA (reference sequence). The junction had 9 bases not matched to a gene; V was cut back by 0 bases and J by 0 bases. The CDR3 covers 17 residues. The CDR3 DNA is TGCAGTGCTAGAGAGACTAACAGGGGGAGAGCTAACTATGGCTACACCTTC. Protein product: CSARETNRGRANYGYTF.

This clonotype was picked up a small number of times. The J gene is TRBJ2-1, the V gene TRBV19; the match to TRBD2 covers 7 bases. V shed 1 base, J shed 14 bases, and the junction held 8 bases outside the gene matches. This CDR3 is built from 13 residues. The germline V gene encodes CDR1 LNHDA and CDR2 SQIVND (reference sequence). The CDR3 nucleotides are TGTGCCAGTAGTATAGCAACCTTGGGGGGGGAGTTCTTC. It codes for CASSIATLGGEFF.

The CDR3: CASSEDGYTQYF. CDR3 DNA: TGCGCCAGCAGTGAGGACGGATATACGCAGTATTTT. V gene TRBV10-1 combines with J gene TRBJ2-3; D is ambiguous. This CDR3 spans 12 amino acids. V was clipped by 2 bases and J by 7 bases, with 7 bases between them. Germline assignment: CDR1 WNHNN and CDR2 SYGVQD (reference sequence).

There are many counts of this clonotype. This chain links TRBV11-2 with TRBJ2-3; 11 bases are a match to TRBD2. The ends lost 1 base at V and 5 bases at J; junction bases unmatched: 11. Germline V gene sequence: CDR1 SGHAT, CDR2 FQNNGV. The CDR3 length is 18 residues. The CDR3 DNA reads TGTGCCAGCAGCTTAGCCTTGACTAGCGGGATGTCGGGAGATACGCAGTATTTT. It codes for CASSLALTSGMSGDTQYF.

The gene calls are TRBV2 and TRBJ2-4; D may be TRBD2 (6 bases). Germline values: CDR1 SNHLY, CDR2 FYNNEI. The CDR3 extends over 18 amino acids. The ends were cut back, 7 bases at V and 1 base at J, with 23 bases in the middle. The CDR3 DNA follows: TGTGCCAGCATTAGGGGTAGCGGCTCAAGGTTTGCCAAAAACATTCAGTACTTC. Translating it yields CASIRGSGSRFAKNIQYF.